This T cell receptor (beta chain) derives from a study of lymphopenia after photon versus proton radiotherapy. Assay used: immunoSEQ multiplex PCR; TCRdb lists only in-frame clones, some missing. The sample yields 70,000 or so clones, just over 90% seen once. Regarding this clone: Its specificity is unknown.

Study results and caveats: Post-nadir TCR diversity decline inversely tracked overall survival among those who died. After lymphocyte nadir, photon-treated repertoires showed oligoclonal expansion, especially CD8+ Temra.

V shed 10 bases and J 5 bases; nucleotides not matched to a gene: 14. This CDR3 contains 14 residues. Germline V gene data show CDR1 as ENHRY and CDR2 as SYGVKD. The sequencing here drew on peripheral blood, taken from a patient treated with photon-based radiotherapy. This receptor was identified in a woman in her 70s with pancreatic cancer. The chain uses TRBV10-3 and TRBJ2-7; 7 nucleotides line up with TRBD2. CDR3: CATRLAGEQNEQYF. For the CDR3, the DNA is TGTGCCACCAGACTAGCAGGAGAACAGAACGAGCAGTACTTC.